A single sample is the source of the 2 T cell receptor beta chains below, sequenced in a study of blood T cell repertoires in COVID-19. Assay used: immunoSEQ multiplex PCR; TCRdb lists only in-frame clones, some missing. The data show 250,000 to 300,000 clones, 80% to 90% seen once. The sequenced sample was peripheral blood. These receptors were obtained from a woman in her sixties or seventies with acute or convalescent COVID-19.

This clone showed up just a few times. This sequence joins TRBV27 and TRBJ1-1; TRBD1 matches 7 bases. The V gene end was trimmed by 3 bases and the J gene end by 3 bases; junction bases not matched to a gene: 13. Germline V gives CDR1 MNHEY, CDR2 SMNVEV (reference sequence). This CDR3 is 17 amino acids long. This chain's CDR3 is CASSFVTGILIDTEAFF. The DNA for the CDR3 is TGTGCCAGCAGTTTTGTGACAGGGATTCTTATCGACACTGAAGCTTTCTTT.

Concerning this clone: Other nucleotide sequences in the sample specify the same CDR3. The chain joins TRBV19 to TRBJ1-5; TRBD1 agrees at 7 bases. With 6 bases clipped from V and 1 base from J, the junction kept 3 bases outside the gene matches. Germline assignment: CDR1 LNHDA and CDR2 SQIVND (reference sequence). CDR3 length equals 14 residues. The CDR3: CASSPDRSNQPQHF. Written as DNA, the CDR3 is TGTGCCAGTAGCCCGGACAGGAGCAATCAGCCCCAGCATTTT.